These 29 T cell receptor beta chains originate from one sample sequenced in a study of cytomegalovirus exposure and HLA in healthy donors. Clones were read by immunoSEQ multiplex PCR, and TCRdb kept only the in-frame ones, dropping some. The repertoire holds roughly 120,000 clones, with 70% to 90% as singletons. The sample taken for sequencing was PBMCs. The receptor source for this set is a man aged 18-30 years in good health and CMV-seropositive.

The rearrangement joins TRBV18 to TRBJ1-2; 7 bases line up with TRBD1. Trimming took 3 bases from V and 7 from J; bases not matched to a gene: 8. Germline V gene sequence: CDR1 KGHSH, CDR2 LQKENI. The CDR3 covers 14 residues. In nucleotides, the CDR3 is TGTGCCAGCTCACCCGCCTCGACAGGGAGTGGCTACACCTTC. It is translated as CASSPASTGSGYTF.

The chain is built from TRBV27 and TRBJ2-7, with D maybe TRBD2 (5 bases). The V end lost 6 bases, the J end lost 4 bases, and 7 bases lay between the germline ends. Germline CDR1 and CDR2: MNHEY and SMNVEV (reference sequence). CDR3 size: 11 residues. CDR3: CASRGGYEQYF. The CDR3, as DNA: TGTGCCAGCAGGGGCGGGTACGAGCAGTACTTC.

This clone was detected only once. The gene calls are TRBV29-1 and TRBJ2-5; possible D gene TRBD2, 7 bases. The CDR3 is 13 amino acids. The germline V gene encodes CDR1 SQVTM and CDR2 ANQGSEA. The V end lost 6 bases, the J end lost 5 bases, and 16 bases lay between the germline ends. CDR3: CSVLGGGRETQYF. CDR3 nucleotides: TGCAGCGTGCTGGGCGGGGGCAGGGAGACCCAGTACTTC.

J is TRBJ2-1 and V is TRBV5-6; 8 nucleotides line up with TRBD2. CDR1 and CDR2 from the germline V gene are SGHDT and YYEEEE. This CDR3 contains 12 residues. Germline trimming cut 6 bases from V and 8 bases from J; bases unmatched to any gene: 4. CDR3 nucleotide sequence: TGTGCCAGCACCACCGGGAGGGATGAGCAGTTCTTC. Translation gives CASTTGRDEQFF.

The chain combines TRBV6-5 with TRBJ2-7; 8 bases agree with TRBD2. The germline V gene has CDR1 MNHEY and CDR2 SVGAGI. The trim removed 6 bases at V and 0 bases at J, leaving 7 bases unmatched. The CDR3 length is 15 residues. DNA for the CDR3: TGTGCCAGCAGCGAACGGGGGGGCTTCTCCTACGAGCAGTACTTC. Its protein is CASSERGGFSYEQYF.

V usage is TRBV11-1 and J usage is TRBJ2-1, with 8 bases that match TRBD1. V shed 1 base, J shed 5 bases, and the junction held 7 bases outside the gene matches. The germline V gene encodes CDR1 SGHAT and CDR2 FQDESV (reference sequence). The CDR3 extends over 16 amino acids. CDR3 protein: CASSLGTGQGNNEQFF. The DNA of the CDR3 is TGTGCCAGCAGCTTAGGGACCGGACAGGGTAACAATGAGCAGTTCTTC.

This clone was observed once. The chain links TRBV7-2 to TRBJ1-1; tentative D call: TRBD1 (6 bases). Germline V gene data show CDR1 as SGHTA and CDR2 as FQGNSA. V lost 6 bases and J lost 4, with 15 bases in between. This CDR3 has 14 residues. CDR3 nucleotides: TGTGCCAGCAGAATACAGGGCCGGGGCACTGAAGCTTTCTTT. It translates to CASRIQGRGTEAFF.

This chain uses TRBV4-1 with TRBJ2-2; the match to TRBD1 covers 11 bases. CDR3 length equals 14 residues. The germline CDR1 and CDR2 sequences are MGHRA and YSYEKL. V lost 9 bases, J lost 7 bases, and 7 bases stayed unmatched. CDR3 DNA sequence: TGCGCCAGTGGAGGACAGGGGGCGGGCGGGGAGCTGTTTTTT. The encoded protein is CASGGQGAGGELFF.

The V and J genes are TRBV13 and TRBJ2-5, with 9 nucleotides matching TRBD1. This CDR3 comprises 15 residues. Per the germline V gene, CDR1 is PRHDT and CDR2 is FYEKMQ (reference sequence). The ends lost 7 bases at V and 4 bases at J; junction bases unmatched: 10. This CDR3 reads CASTLGDREGETQYF. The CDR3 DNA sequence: TGTGCCAGCACCTTGGGGGACAGGGAAGGAGAGACCCAGTACTTC. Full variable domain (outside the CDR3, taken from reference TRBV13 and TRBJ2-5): AAGVIQSPRHLIKEKRETATLKCYPIPRHDTVYWYQQGPGQDPQFLISFYEKMQSDKGSIPDRFSAQQFSDYHSELNMSSLELGDSALYFCASTLGDREGETQYFGPGTRLLVL.

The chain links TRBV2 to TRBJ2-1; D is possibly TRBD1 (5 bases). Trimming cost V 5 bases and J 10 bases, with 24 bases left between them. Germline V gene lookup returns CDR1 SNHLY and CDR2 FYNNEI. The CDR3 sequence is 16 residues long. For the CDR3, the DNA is TGTGCCAGCAGTCCCAAGCTCATGGGGCCTTACGACGAGCAGTTCTTC. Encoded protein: CASSPKLMGPYDEQFF.

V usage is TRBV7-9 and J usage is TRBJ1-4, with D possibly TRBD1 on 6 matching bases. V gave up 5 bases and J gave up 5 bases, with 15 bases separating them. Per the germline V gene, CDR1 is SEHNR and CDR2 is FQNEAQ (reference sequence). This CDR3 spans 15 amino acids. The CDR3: CASSRGGERNEKLFF. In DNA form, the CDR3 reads TGTGCCAGCAGCCGAGGGGGGGAAAGGAATGAAAAACTGTTTTTT. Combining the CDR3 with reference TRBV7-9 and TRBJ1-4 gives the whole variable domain DTGVSQNPRHKITKRGQNVTFRCDPISEHNRLYWYRQTLGQGPEFLTYFQNEAQLEKSRLLSDRFSAERPKGSFSTLEIQRTEQGDSAMYLCASSRGGERNEKLFFGSGTQLSVL.

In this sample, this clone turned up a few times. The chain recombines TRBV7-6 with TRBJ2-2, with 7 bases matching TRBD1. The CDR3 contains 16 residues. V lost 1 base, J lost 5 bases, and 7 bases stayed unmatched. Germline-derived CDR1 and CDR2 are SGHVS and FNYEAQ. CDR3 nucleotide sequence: TGTGCCAGCAGCTTAGGCACAGGGGCGGTAACCGGGGAGCTGTTTTTT. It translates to CASSLGTGAVTGELFF.

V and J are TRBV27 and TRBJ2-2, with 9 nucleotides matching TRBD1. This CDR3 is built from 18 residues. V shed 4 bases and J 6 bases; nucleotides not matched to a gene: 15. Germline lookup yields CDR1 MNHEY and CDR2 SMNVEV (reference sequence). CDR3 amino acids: CASSSSDRGMRGAGELFF. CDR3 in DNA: TGTGCCAGCAGTTCGTCCGACAGGGGGATGAGGGGGGCCGGGGAGCTGTTTTTT.

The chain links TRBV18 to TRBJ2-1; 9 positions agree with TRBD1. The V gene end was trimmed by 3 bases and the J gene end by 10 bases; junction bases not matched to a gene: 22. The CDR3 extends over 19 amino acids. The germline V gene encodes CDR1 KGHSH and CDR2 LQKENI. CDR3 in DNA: TGTGCCAGCTCACCTTTCTTAGGAACTGGACAGGGGAAGGGATTCGAGCAGTTCTTC. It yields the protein CASSPFLGTGQGKGFEQFF.

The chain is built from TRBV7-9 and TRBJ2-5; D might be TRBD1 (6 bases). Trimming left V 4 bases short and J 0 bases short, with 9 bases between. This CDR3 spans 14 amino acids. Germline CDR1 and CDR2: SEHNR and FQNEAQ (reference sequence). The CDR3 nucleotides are TGTGCCAGCAGCTCCACAGGGTACCAAGAGACCCAGTACTTC. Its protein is CASSSTGYQETQYF.

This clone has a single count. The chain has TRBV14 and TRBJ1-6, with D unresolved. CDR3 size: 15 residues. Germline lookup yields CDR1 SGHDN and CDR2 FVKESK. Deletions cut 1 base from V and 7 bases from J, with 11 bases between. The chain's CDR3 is CASSQGSTVNSPLHF. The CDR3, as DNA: TGTGCCAGCAGCCAAGGCTCGACTGTCAATTCACCCCTCCACTTT.

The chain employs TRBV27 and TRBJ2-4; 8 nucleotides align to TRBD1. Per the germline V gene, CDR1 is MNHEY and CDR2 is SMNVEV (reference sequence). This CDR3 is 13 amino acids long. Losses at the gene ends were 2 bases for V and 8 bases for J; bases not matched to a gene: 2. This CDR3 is CASSLRTGYIQYF. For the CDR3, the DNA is TGTGCCAGCAGTTTACGGACAGGGTACATTCAGTACTTC.

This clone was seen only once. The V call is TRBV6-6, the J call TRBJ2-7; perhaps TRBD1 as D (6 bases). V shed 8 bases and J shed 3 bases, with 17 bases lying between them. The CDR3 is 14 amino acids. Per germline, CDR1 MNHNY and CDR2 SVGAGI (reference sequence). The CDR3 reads CASLGTSPYYEQYF. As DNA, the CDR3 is TGTGCCAGCCTAGGGACATCCCCTTACTACGAGCAGTACTTC.

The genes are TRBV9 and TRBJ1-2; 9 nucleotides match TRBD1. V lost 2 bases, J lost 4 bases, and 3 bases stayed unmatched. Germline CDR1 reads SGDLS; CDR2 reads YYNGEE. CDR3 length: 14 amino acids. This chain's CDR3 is CASSVTGGRYGYTF. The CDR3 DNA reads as TGTGCCAGCAGCGTGACAGGGGGACGCTATGGCTACACCTTC.

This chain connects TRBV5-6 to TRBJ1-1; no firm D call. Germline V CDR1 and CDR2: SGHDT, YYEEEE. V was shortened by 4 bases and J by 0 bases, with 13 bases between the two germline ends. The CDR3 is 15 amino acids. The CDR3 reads CASSPLSGMNTEAFF. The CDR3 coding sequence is TGTGCCAGCAGCCCCCTTTCGGGAATGAACACTGAAGCTTTCTTT.

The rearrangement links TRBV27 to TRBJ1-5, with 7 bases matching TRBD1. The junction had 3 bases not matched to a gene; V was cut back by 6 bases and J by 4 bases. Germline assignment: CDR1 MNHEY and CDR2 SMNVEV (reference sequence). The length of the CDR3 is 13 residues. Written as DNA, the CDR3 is TGTGCCAGCAGCCAGGACAGGAATCAGCCCCAGCATTTT. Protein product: CASSQDRNQPQHF.

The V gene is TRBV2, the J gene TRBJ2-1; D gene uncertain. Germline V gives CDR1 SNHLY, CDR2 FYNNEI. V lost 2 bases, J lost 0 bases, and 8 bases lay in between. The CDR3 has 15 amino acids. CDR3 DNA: TGTGCCAGCAGTGAATGGCCCAGCTCCTACAATGAGCAGTTCTTC. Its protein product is CASSEWPSSYNEQFF.

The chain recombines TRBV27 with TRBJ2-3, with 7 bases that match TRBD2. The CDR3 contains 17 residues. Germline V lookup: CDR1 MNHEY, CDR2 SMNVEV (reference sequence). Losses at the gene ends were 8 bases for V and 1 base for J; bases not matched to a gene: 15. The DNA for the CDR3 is TGTGCCAGCTCTACCTATTGGGGTGGGGGGGGCACAGATACGCAGTATTTT. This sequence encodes CASSTYWGGGGTDTQYF.

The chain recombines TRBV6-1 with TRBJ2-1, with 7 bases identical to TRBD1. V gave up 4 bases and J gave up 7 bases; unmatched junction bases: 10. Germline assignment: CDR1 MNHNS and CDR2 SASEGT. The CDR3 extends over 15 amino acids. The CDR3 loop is CASSVDLGQLNEQFF. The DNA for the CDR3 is TGTGCCAGCAGTGTGGATTTGGGACAGTTGAATGAGCAGTTCTTC.

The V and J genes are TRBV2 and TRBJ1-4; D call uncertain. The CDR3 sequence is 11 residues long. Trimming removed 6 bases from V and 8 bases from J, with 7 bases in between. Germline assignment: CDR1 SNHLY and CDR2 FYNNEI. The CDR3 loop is CASSKQEKLFF. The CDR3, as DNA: TGTGCCAGCAGCAAACAGGAAAAACTGTTTTTT.

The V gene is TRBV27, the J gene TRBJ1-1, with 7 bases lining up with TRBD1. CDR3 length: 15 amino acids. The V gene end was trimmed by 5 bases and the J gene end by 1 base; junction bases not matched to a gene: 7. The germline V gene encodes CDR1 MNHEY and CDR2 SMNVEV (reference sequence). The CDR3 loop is CASSLYGTANTEAFF. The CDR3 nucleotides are TGTGCCAGCAGTCTATACGGGACAGCGAACACTGAAGCTTTCTTT.

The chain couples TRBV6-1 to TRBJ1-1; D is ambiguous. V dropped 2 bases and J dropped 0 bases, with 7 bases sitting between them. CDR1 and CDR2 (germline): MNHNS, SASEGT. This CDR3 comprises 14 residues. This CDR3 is CASSETGLNTEAFF. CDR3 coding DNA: TGTGCCAGCAGTGAAACCGGTTTGAACACTGAAGCTTTCTTT.

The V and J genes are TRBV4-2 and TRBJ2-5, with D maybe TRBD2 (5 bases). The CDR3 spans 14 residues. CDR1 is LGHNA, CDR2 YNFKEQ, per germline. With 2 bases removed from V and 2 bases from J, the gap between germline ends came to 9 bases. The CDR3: CASSQFREQETQYF. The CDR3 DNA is TGTGCCAGCAGCCAATTTCGGGAACAAGAGACCCAGTACTTC.

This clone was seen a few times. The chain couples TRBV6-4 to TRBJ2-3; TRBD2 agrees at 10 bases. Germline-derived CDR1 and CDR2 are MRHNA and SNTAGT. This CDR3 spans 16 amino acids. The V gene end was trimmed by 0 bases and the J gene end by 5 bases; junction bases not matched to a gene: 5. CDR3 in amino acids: CASSDSSGGARDTQYF. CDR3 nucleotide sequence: TGTGCCAGCAGTGACTCAAGCGGGGGGGCCAGAGATACGCAGTATTTT.